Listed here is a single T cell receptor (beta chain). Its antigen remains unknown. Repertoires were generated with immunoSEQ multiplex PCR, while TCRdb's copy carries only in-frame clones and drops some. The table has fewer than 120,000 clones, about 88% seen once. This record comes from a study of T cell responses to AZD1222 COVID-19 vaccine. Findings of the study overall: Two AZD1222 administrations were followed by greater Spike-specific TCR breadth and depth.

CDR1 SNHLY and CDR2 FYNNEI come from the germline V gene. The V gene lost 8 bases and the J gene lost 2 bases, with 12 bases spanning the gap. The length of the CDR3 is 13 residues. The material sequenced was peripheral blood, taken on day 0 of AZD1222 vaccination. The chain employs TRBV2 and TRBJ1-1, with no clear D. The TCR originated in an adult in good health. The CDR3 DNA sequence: TGTGCCAGCCTTCGGACGGCTAACACTGAAGCTTTCTTT. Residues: CASLRTANTEAFF.